The next 14 T cell receptor beta chains were all read from a single sample in a study of identical twins. TCRdb independently ran MiXCR on the 5' RACE reads; one entry per CDR3 protein. This table has 600,000 to 850,000 distinct CDR3 sequences, roughly 18% appearing once. These records were also assigned to another study, of T cells expressing NK-cell markers.

The material sequenced was PBMCs. The receptors stem from a young woman in good health.

This clonotype was seen only a few times. The chain employs TRBV12-3 or TRBV12-4 and TRBJ2-5, with D perhaps TRBD2 (5 bases). V was trimmed by 7 bases and J by 7 bases, leaving 28 bases between them. The CDR3 runs 17 residues. CDR3 coding DNA: TGTGCCAGCACCCTGAAGACCCTTCTAGCCCCCGGTCGGACCCAGTACTTC. Translated: CASTLKTLLAPGRTQYF.

The chain couples TRBV30 to TRBJ1-6, with a weak D call TRBD1 (6 bases). Germline CDR1 is GTSNPN and CDR2 is SVGIG (reference sequence). The CDR3 runs 13 residues. V dropped 2 bases and J dropped 7 bases, with 9 bases sitting between them. The CDR3 region has the DNA TGTGCCTGGAGTACCGGGACAAATTCACCCCTCCACTTT. It translates to CAWSTGTNSPLHF. The full variable domain, with the rest looked up from reference TRBV30 and TRBJ1-6, is SQTIHQWPATLVQPVGSPLSLECTVEGTSNPNLYWYRQAAGRGLQLLFYSVGIGQISSEVPQNLSASRPQDRQFILSSKKLLLSDSGFYLCAWSTGTNSPLHFGNGTRLTVT.

This clonotype was recorded a few times. The DNA for the CDR3 is TGTGCCAGCATCCCGGGACAGGGCTTGGGAAACGGGGAGCTGTTTTTT. It codes for CASIPGQGLGNGELFF. The chain links TRBV12-3 or TRBV12-4 to TRBJ2-2, with TRBD1 matching 9 bases. The CDR3 runs to 16 residues. V shed 7 bases and J 7 bases; nucleotides not matched to a gene: 13.

There are a few counts of this clonotype. The rearrangement links TRBV6-5 to TRBJ2-7; no reliable D call. The germline V gene encodes CDR1 MNHEY and CDR2 SVGAGI. V was clipped by 8 bases and J by 2 bases, with 10 bases between them. There are 12 residues in the CDR3. In DNA form, the CDR3 reads TGTGCCAGCGGCCCTGTCCCCTACGAGCAGTACTTC. Residues: CASGPVPYEQYF.

This clonotype was counted only a few times. The chain uses TRBV10-3 and TRBJ1-6; 9 bases are a match to TRBD1. This CDR3 is 14 amino acids long. V shed 6 bases, J shed 14 bases, and the junction held 11 bases outside the gene matches. The germline gives CDR1 ENHRY, CDR2 SYGVKD. CDR3 sequence reads: CAIRPGTGLLSLHF. The CDR3 nucleotides are TGTGCCATCAGACCCGGGACAGGGCTACTATCCCTCCACTTT.

This clonotype was counted between two and nine times. This chain joins TRBV11-3 and TRBJ2-5; D uncertain. The V gene's germline CDR1 is SGHNT and CDR2 YENEEA. This CDR3 comprises 14 residues. V lost 4 bases to trimming and J lost 0 bases, with 9 bases between them. CDR3 sequence (DNA): TGTGCCAGCAGCTCTGGTGGGGACCAAGAGACCCAGTACTTC. The encoded protein is CASSSGGDQETQYF.

This clonotype was picked up many times. The gene calls are TRBV12-3 or TRBV12-4 and TRBJ2-3; the D gene is possibly TRBD1 (5 bases). The CDR3 totals 17 residues. V lost 5 bases, J lost 2 bases, and 20 bases lay in between. CDR3 loop: CASSPSLRRGPTDTQYF. The CDR3 region has the DNA TGTGCCAGCAGTCCCTCCCTTCGAAGGGGTCCCACAGATACGCAGTATTTT.

This clonotype was picked up a small number of times. V is TRBV20-1 and J is TRBJ2-4; D gene ambiguous. Trimming pared 6 bases from V and 4 bases from J, leaving 7 bases between. The germline gives CDR1 DFQATT, CDR2 SNEGSKA (reference sequence). The CDR3 consists of 11 residues. CDR3 in DNA: TGCAGTGCCCCTCTAAAAAACATTCAGTACTTC. Translating it yields CSAPLKNIQYF.

There are a few counts of this clonotype. This chain uses TRBV12-3 or TRBV12-4 with TRBJ2-7; D remains unclear. There are 13 residues in the CDR3. The V end lost 5 bases, the J end lost 6 bases, and 14 bases lay between the germline ends. CDR3 nucleotide sequence: TGTGCCAGCAGTCTAGACACAAGACCCGAGCAGTACTTC. Protein product: CASSLDTRPEQYF.

This clonotype was counted at least ten times. The rearrangement links TRBV29-1 to TRBJ2-3, with TRBD2 identical over 12 bases. V shed 7 bases and J 6 bases; nucleotides not matched to a gene: 8. CDR3 size: 14 residues. Germline values: CDR1 SQVTM, CDR2 ANQGSEA. The CDR3, as DNA: TGCAGCGCAATACTAGCGGGGGGCGGGGATACGCAGTATTTT. Amino acids: CSAILAGGGDTQYF.

This chain connects TRBV28 to TRBJ2-3; perhaps TRBD2 as D (6 bases). This CDR3 is built from 15 residues. Trimming removed 9 bases from V and 9 bases from J, with 25 bases in between. Germline CDR1 and CDR2: MDHEN and SYDVKM. CDR3: CASDPRRGFSPTQYF. The CDR3 nucleotides read TGTGCCAGTGATCCCCGGAGGGGATTTAGCCCCACGCAGTATTTT.

The chain couples TRBV29-1 to TRBJ2-1, with a tentative D call TRBD2 (7 bases). The germline V gene encodes CDR1 SQVTM and CDR2 ANQGSEA. Trimming removed 4 bases from V and 2 bases from J, with 12 bases in between. CDR3 length: 14 residues. The CDR3, as DNA: TGCAGCGTTGGAGGGGGGGCACCCTACAATGAGCAGTTCTTC. Translation: CSVGGGAPYNEQFF.

The gene calls are TRBV13 and TRBJ2-2, with 11 bases matching TRBD2. V was clipped by 5 bases and J by 4 bases; unmatched bases: 6. The germline V gene encodes CDR1 PRHDT and CDR2 FYEKMQ (reference sequence). The CDR3 consists of 16 residues. The CDR3 sequence: CASSGTSGTSTGELFF. The CDR3 DNA reads TGTGCCAGCAGCGGGACTAGCGGAACATCCACCGGGGAGCTGTTTTTT. Drawing the rest from reference TRBV13 and TRBJ2-2, the complete variable domain is AAGVIQSPRHLIKEKRETATLKCYPIPRHDTVYWYQQGPGQDPQFLISFYEKMQSDKGSIPDRFSAQQFSDYHSELNMSSLELGDSALYFCASSGTSGTSTGELFFGEGSRLTVL.

This clonotype came up a few times. The chain is built from TRBV12-3 or TRBV12-4 and TRBJ1-3; D is undetermined. This CDR3 is built from 13 residues. V was trimmed by 6 bases and J by 4 bases, leaving 10 bases between them. The CDR3 is CASSLTPGNTIYF. CDR3 bases: TGTGCCAGCAGCTTGACACCAGGAAACACCATATATTTT.